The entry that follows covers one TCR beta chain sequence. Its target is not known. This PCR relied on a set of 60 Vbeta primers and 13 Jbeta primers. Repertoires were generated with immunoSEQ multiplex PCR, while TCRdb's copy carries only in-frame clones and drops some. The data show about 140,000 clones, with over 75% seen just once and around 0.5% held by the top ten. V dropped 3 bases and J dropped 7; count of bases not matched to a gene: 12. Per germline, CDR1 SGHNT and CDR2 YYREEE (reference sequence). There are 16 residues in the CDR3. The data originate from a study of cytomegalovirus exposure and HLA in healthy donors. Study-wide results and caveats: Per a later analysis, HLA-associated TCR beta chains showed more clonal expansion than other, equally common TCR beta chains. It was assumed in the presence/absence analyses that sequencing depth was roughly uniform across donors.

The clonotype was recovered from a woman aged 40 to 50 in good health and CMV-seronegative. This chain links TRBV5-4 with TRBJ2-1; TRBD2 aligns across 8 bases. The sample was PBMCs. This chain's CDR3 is CASSSPKSGRENEQFF. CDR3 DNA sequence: TGTGCCAGCAGCTCCCCGAAGAGCGGGAGAGAGAATGAGCAGTTCTTC. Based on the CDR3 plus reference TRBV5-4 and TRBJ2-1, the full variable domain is ETGVTQSPTHLIKTRGQQVTLRCSSQSGHNTVSWYQQALGQGPQFIFQYYREEENGRGNFPPRFSGLQFPNYSSELNVNALELDDSALYLCASSSPKSGRENEQFFGPGTRLTVL.